A selection of T cell receptor beta chains follows, all from one sample in a study of OX40 agonist ivuxolimab in advanced cancers. Method: immunoSEQ multiplex PCR; TCRdb's copy keeps in-frame clones and lacks some. The profile shows 20,000 to 30,000 clones, roughly 91% of them singletons. The sequenced sample was CD4+ or CD8+ T cells sorted from blood, obtained in a trial of the OX40 agonist ivuxolimab. The receptors come from an adult with an advanced solid tumor such as melanoma, head and neck, liver or kidney cancer. The CDR3 runs from the conserved cysteine through the conserved F or W. A D gene is named only where the DNA matches it firmly. The size of a clone is reported for some rows only, either as once, few or many, or as a class for expanded clones.

V: TRBV7-6
size: .
D: TRBD2
J: TRBJ2-1
DNA: TGTGCCAGCAGCTTAGAGATTGGACTAGCGGGAGTTGAGCAGTTCTTC
CDR3: CASSLEIGLAGVEQFF

V: TRBV10-3
size: .
D: TRBD2
J: TRBJ2-6
DNA: TGTGCCATCAACGGCGGGAGGACCAGCCCTGGGGCCAACGTCCTGACTTTC
CDR3: CAINGGRTSPGANVLTF

V: TRBV29-1
size: .
D: .
J: TRBJ1-4
DNA: TGCAGCGTCCGGAGGTCGAGTGAAAAACTGTTTTTT
CDR3: CSVRRSSEKLFF

V: TRBV7-9
size: .
D: .
J: TRBJ2-3
DNA: TGTGCCAGCAGCTTAGGGGACGGCATCTACAGCACAGATACGCAGTATTTT
CDR3: CASSLGDGIYSTDTQYF

V: TRBV6-1
size: .
D: .
J: TRBJ2-1
DNA: TGTGCCAGCAAGAGGGACTTTAGCTCCTACAATGAGCAGTTCTTC
CDR3: CASKRDFSSYNEQFF

V: TRBV5-6
size: .
D: .
J: TRBJ1-1
DNA: TGTGCCAGCAGTTTGGTAGCGGCGGATGAAGCTTTCTTT
CDR3: CASSLVAADEAFF

V: TRBV7-3
size: .
D: .
J: TRBJ2-3
DNA: TGTGCCAGCAGCTTCGGGGGAACTAGCACAGATACGCAGTATTTT
CDR3: CASSFGGTSTDTQYF

V: TRBV6-5
size: .
D: TRBD1
J: TRBJ2-7
DNA: TGTGCCAGCGGAGACTTGGGACAGGGGGCTGACGAGCAGTACTTC
CDR3: CASGDLGQGADEQYF

V: TRBV14
size: few
D: .
J: TRBJ2-3
DNA: TGTGCCAGCAGCCAAGATTGGCCGACTACCGATACGCAGTATTTT
CDR3: CASSQDWPTTDTQYF

V: TRBV5-4
size: .
D: .
J: TRBJ2-6
DNA: TGTGCCAGCAGCTTGTCCTCCGCTTCCGGGGCCAACGTCCTGACTTTC
CDR3: CASSLSSASGANVLTF

V: TRBV27
size: once
D: .
J: TRBJ2-5
DNA: TGTGCCAGCAGTTTAAGGGAGAGGGGGCGGGGAGAGACCCAGTACTTC
CDR3: CASSLRERGRGETQYF

V: TRBV19
size: .
D: .
J: TRBJ2-5
DNA: TGTGCCAGTGGGGGACTCCGAACTGAGACCCAGTACTTC
CDR3: CASGGLRTETQYF

V: TRBV10-3
size: .
D: .
J: TRBJ2-2
DNA: TGTGCCATCAGTGAGCTCGGGGAGCTGTTTTTT
CDR3: CAISELGELFF

V: TRBV29-1
size: .
D: .
J: TRBJ1-1
DNA: TGCAGCGTTGGGAGTCGTACTGAAGCTTTCTTT
CDR3: CSVGSRTEAFF

V: TRBV30
size: medium-sized
D: TRBD2
J: TRBJ2-4
DNA: TGTGCCTGGAGCGACCCGCCGGGACTAGCGGGAACCTTAGCCAAAAACATTCAGTACTTC
CDR3: CAWSDPPGLAGTLAKNIQYF

V: TRBV28
size: .
D: .
J: TRBJ2-3
DNA: TGTGCCAGCAGTTCTACAGATACGCAGTATTTT
CDR3: CASSSTDTQYF

V: TRBV5-4
size: .
D: TRBD1
J: TRBJ2-7
DNA: TGTGCCAGCAGCTTCTCCGGGACAGGGGCTAGGGAGCAGTACTTC
CDR3: CASSFSGTGAREQYF

V: TRBV18
size: .
D: .
J: TRBJ2-2
DNA: TGTGCCAGCTCACTACAGAATCTCCGAAACACCGGGGAGCTGTTTTTT
CDR3: CASSLQNLRNTGELFF

V: TRBV30
size: few
D: .
J: TRBJ1-1
DNA: TGTGCCCTGGAATTCGGCACTGAAGCTTTCTTT
CDR3: CALEFGTEAFF

V: TRBV6-5
size: .
D: TRBD1
J: TRBJ1-4
DNA: TGTGCCAGCAGAAGGACGACAGGGACTAATGAAAAACTGTTTTTT
CDR3: CASRRTTGTNEKLFF

V: TRBV9
size: .
D: .
J: TRBJ2-7
DNA: TGTGCCAGCAGCGTAGCAGGGGTCGAAGAGCAGTACTTC
CDR3: CASSVAGVEEQYF

V: TRBV9
size: .
D: .
J: TRBJ1-1
DNA: TGTGCCAGCAGCGTAGGGGGCTGGGGCACTGAAGCTTTCTTT
CDR3: CASSVGGWGTEAFF

V: TRBV20-1
size: .
D: .
J: TRBJ1-2
DNA: TGCAGTGCTAGGCCAGGGAGTGGCTACACCTTC
CDR3: CSARPGSGYTF

V: TRBV7-9
size: .
D: TRBD1
J: TRBJ1-5
DNA: TGTGCCAGCAGCCCAGATCAGGGGGCGGTCCAGCCCCAGCATTTT
CDR3: CASSPDQGAVQPQHF

V: TRBV27
size: .
D: TRBD2
J: TRBJ2-2
DNA: TGTGCCAGCAGCCTGACTAGCGGGAAGAACACCGGGGAGCTGTTTTTT
CDR3: CASSLTSGKNTGELFF

V: TRBV6-1
size: .
D: .
J: TRBJ2-2
DNA: TGTGCCATTCGGACTAACCCCGGGGAGCTGTTTTTT
CDR3: CAIRTNPGELFF

V: TRBV29-1
size: few
D: .
J: TRBJ2-3
DNA: TGCAGCGTTGAAAACACAGATACGCAGTATTTT
CDR3: CSVENTDTQYF

V: TRBV2
size: .
D: TRBD1
J: TRBJ2-7
DNA: TGTGCCAGCAGTGAAGGGTGGCAGGGGGCCTACGAGCAGTACTTC
CDR3: CASSEGWQGAYEQYF

V: TRBV18
size: .
D: .
J: TRBJ2-2
DNA: TGTGCCAGCTCACCCGGTTCAGGGGTCATCACCGGGGAGCTGTTTTTT
CDR3: CASSPGSGVITGELFF

V: TRBV4-2
size: .
D: .
J: TRBJ1-1
DNA: TGTGCCAGCAGCCAGGGGGCTGGGGGAGGAAACACTGAAGCTTTCTTT
CDR3: CASSQGAGGGNTEAFF

V: TRBV18
size: .
D: .
J: TRBJ2-7
DNA: TGTGCCAGCTCACCACCGGGGCAGGGGATTGCCTTCTTC
CDR3: CASSPPGQGIAFF

V: TRBV2
size: .
D: .
J: TRBJ2-6
DNA: TGTGCCAGTAGAGACTCTGGGGCCAACGTCCTGACTTTC
CDR3: CASRDSGANVLTF

V: TRBV19
size: once
D: .
J: TRBJ1-2
DNA: TGTGCCAGTACTCATGGGCCCTGGGATGGCTACACCTTC
CDR3: CASTHGPWDGYTF

V: TRBV10-1
size: .
D: TRBD2
J: TRBJ2-3
DNA: TGCGCCAGCAGTGAGTCGACAACTAGCGGGCGACGCGATACGCAGTATTTT
CDR3: CASSESTTSGRRDTQYF

V: TRBV5-6
size: .
D: TRBD1
J: TRBJ2-5
DNA: TGTGCCAGCAGCTGGGGACAGGGGAGTATAGAGACCCAGTACTTC
CDR3: CASSWGQGSIETQYF

V: TRBV4-3
size: .
D: .
J: TRBJ2-1
DNA: TGCGCCAGCAGCCAAGATCTTCCCGAGGAGGTTTACAATGAGCAGTTCTTC
CDR3: CASSQDLPEEVYNEQFF

V: TRBV11-1
size: .
D: .
J: TRBJ2-5
DNA: TGTGCCAGCAGCTCCTGGGACCTTGAGCAGTACTTC
CDR3: CASSSWDLEQYF

V: TRBV21-1
size: .
D: .
J: TRBJ2-2
DNA: TGTGCCAGCAGCTCCCGGGGACAGTTGAACACCGGGGAGCTGTTTTTT
CDR3: CASSSRGQLNTGELFF

V: TRBV10-3
size: .
D: TRBD1
J: TRBJ2-3
DNA: TGTGCCATCAGTGAGACAGGGGCAGGGGATACGCAGTATTTT
CDR3: CAISETGAGDTQYF

V: TRBV7-9
size: .
D: .
J: TRBJ2-6
DNA: TGTGCCAGCAGCTTTTCTCCAGGGACCTCTGGGGCCAACGTCCTGACTTTC
CDR3: CASSFSPGTSGANVLTF